Following are 4 T cell receptor beta chains from one sample sequenced in a study of cytomegalovirus exposure and HLA in healthy donors. 60 Vbeta and 13 Jbeta primers were used in PCR. The data were produced by immunoSEQ multiplex PCR, yet TCRdb's version contains in-frame clones alone and is incomplete. There are about 120,000 clones in the sample; 70% to 80% occur only once, and roughly 10% lies in the top ten. Sequencing used PBMCs. The receptors were sampled from a woman between 45 and 60 years old in good health and CMV-seropositive.

The chain is built from TRBV30 and TRBJ1-5, with D perhaps matching TRBD1 (5 bases). Germline CDR1 reads GTSNPN; CDR2 reads SVGIG (reference sequence). CDR3 size: 12 residues. V shed 5 bases and J shed 5 bases, with 10 bases lying between them. In nucleotides, the CDR3 is TGTGCCTGGGGGGCGGAATATCAGCCCCAGCATTTT. Translating gives CAWGAEYQPQHF.

This chain uses TRBV7-2 with TRBJ2-7; 7 bases match TRBD2. V dropped 5 bases and J dropped 4; count of bases not matched to a gene: 11. The CDR3 contains 15 residues. The germline V gene encodes CDR1 SGHTA and CDR2 FQGNSA. The DNA of the CDR3 is TGTGCCAGCAGCCTTTCTAGTACTAGCGCTTACGAGCAGTACTTC. It yields the protein CASSLSSTSAYEQYF.

This chain joins TRBV2 and TRBJ2-2, with D possibly TRBD1 on 5 matching bases. The CDR3 extends over 15 amino acids. Trimming cost V 7 bases and J 0 bases, with 12 bases left between them. The germline V gene has CDR1 SNHLY and CDR2 FYNNEI. The CDR3 protein is CASTQTDTNTGELFF. DNA for the CDR3: TGTGCCAGCACCCAGACAGACACGAACACCGGGGAGCTGTTTTTT.

This clone was seen once. The chain employs TRBV28 and TRBJ1-1; D unresolved. Per the germline V gene, CDR1 is MDHEN and CDR2 is SYDVKM. This CDR3 region has 12 residues. V was shortened by 5 bases and J by 6 bases, with 10 bases between the two germline ends. CDR3 in DNA: TGTGCCAGCAGTACGCTCCACTCTGAAGCTTTCTTT. Its protein is CASSTLHSEAFF.